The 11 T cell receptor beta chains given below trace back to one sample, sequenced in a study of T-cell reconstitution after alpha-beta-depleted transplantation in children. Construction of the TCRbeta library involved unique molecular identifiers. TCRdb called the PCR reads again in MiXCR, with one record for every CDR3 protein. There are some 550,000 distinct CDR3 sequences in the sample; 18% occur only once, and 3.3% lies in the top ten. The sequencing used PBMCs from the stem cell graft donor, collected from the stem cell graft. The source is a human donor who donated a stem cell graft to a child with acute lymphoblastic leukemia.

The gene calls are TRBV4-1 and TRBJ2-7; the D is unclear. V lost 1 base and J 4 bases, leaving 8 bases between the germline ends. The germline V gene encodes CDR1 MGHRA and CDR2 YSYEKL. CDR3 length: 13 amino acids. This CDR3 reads CASSQGRDYEQYF. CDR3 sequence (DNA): TGCGCCAGCAGCCAAGGGCGAGATTACGAGCAGTACTTC.

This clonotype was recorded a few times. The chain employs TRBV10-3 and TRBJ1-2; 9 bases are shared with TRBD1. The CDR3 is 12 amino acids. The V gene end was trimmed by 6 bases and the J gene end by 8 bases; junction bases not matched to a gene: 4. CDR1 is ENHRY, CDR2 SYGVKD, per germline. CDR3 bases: TGTGCCATCAGATCGACAGGGGGAGGCTACACCTTC. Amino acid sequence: CAIRSTGGGYTF.

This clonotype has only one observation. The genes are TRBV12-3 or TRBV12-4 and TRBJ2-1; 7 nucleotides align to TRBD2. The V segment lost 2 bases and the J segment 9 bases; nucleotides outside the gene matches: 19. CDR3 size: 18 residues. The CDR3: CASSLWLERDGVRFEQFF. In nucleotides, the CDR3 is TGTGCCAGCAGTTTATGGCTTGAGCGGGACGGAGTCCGATTTGAGCAGTTCTTC.

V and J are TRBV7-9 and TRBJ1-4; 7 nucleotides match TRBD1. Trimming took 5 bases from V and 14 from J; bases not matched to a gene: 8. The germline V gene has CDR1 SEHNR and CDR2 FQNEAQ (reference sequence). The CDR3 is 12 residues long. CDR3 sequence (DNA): TGTGCCAGCAGCCCCCAACCGGGACAGCTGTTTTTT. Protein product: CASSPQPGQLFF.

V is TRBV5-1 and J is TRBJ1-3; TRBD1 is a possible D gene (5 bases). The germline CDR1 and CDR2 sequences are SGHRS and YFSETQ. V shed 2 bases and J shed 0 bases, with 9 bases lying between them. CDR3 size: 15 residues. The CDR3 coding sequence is TGCGCCAGCAGCTTAGGGGAATACTCTGGAAACACCATATATTTT. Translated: CASSLGEYSGNTIYF.

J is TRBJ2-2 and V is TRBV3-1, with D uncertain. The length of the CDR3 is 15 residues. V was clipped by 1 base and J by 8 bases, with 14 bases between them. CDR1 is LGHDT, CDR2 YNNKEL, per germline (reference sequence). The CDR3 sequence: CASSQVKMGIGELFF. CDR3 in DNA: TGTGCCAGCAGCCAAGTTAAAATGGGGATAGGGGAGCTGTTTTTT.

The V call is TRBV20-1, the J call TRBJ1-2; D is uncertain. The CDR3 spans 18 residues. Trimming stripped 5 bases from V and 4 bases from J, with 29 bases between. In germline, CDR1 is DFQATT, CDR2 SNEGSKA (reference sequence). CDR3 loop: CSALFEGPFRPPFYGYTF. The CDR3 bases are TGCAGTGCTTTATTTGAGGGTCCATTCCGCCCCCCTTTCTATGGCTACACCTTC.

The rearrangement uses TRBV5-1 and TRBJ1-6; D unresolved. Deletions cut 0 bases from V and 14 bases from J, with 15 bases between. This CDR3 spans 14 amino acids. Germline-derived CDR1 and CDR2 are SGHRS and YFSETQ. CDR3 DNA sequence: TGCGCCAGCAGCTTGGAGGCACAGATCCTCGCCCTCCACTTT. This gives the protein CASSLEAQILALHF.

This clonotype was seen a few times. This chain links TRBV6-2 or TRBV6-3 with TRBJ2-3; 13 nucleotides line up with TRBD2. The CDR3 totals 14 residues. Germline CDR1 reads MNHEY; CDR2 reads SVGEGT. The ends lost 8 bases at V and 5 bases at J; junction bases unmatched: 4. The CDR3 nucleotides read TGTGCCAGCGGACTAGCGGGAGTTGGAGATACGCAGTATTTT. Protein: CASGLAGVGDTQYF.

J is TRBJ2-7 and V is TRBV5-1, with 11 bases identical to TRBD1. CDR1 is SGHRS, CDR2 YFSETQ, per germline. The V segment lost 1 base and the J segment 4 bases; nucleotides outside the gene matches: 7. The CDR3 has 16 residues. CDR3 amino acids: CASSLLGQGAPYEQYF. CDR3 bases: TGCGCCAGCAGCTTGCTTGGACAGGGGGCGCCGTACGAGCAGTACTTC.

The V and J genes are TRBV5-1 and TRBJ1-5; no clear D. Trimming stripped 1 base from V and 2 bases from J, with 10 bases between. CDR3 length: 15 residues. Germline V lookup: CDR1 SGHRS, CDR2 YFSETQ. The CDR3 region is CASSLTYGGNQPQHF. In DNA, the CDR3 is TGCGCCAGCAGCTTGACCTACGGGGGCAATCAGCCCCAGCATTTT. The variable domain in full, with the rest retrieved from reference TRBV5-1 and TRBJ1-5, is KAGVTQTPRYLIKTRGQQVTLSCSPISGHRSVSWYQQTPGQGLQFLFEYFSETQRNKGNFPGRFSGRQFSNSRSEMNVSTLELGDSALYLCASSLTYGGNQPQHFGDGTRLSIL.